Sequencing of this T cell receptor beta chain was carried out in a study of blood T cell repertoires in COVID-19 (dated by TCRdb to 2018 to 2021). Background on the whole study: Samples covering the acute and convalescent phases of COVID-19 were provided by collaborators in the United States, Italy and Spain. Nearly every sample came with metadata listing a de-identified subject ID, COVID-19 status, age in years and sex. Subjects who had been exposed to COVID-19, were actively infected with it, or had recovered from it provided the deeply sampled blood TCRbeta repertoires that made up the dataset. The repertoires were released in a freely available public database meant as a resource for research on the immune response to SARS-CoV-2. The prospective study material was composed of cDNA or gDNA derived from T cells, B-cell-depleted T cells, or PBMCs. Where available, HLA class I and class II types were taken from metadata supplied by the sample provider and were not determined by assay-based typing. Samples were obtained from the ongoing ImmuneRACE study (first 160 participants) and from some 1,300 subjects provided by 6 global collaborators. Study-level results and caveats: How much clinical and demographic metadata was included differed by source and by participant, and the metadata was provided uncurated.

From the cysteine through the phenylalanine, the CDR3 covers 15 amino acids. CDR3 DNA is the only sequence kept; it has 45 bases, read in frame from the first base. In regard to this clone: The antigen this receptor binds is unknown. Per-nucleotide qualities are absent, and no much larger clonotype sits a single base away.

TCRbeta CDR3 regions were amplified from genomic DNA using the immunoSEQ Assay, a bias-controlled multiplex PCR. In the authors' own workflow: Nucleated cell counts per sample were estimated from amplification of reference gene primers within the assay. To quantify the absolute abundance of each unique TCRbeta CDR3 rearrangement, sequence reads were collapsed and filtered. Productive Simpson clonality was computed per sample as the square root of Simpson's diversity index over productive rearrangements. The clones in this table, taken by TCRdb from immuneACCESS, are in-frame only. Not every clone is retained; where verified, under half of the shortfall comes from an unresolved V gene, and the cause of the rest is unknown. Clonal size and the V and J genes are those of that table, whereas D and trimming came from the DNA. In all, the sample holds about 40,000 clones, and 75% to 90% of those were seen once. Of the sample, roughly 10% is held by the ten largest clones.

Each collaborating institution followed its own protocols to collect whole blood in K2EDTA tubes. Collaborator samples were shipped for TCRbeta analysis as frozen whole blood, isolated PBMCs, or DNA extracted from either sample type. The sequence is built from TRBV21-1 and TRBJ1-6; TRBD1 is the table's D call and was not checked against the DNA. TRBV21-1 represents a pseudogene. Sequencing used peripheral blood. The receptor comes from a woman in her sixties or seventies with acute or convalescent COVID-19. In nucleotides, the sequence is TGTGCCAGCAGCAGGCCGGGACATGTTAATTCACCCCTCCACTTT. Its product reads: CASSRPGHVNSPLHF.